This T cell receptor beta chain came from a study of cytomegalovirus exposure and HLA in healthy donors. Turning to the study itself: HLA-typed donors were the source of about 90 million unique TCRs held in an early data release.

With 60 Vbeta and 13 Jbeta primers, the PCR was carried out. Libraries were prepared by immunoSEQ multiplex PCR; TCRdb keeps only in-frame clonotypes and omits some of them. The sample has roughly 110,000 clones; approximately 85% are singletons. Findings and caveats of the study: Analysis performed later found approximately 17,000 TCR beta sequences associated with HLA alleles at 0.05 false discovery rate. Prior analysis indicated that the majority of TCR beta V segments exhibited productivity approximately 87% or approximately 30% of the time. As a later analysis showed, a missense DCLRE1C variant was linked to trimming of TCR beta V- and J-genes.

The CDR3 is made up of 16 amino acids. V was cut by 1 base and J by 5 bases, with 17 bases left in between. The V gene's germline CDR1 is LGHNA and CDR2 YNFKEQ. Concerning this clone: The antigen is undetermined.

Material: PBMCs. The receptor comes from a man aged 50 to 59 in good health and CMV-seronegative. The genes are TRBV4-2 and TRBJ1-2; D is perhaps TRBD1 (6 bases). CDR3 region: CASSQVVTGLPYGYTF. Written as DNA, the CDR3 is TGTGCCAGCAGCCAAGTGGTAACAGGGCTCCCATATGGCTACACCTTC.